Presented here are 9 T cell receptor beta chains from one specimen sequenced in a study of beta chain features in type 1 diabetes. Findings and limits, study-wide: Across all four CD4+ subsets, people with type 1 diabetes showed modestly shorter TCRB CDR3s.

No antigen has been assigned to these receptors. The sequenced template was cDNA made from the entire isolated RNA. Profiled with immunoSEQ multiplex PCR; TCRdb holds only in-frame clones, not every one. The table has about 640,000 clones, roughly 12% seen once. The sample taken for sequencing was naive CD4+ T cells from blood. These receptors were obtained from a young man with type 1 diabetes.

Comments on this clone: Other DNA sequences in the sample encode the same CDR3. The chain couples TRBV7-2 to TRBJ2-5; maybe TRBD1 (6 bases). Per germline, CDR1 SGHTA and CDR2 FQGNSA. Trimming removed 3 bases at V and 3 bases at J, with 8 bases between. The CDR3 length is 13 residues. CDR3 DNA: TGTGCCAGCAGCTTGCACAGGGAAGAGACCCAGTACTTC. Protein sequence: CASSLHREETQYF. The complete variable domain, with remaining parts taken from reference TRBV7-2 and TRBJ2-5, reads GAGVSQSPSNKVTEKGKDVELRCDPISGHTALYWYRQSLGQGLEFLIYFQGNSAPDKSGLPSDRFSAERTGGSVSTLTIQRTQQEDSAVYLCASSLHREETQYFGPGTRLLVL.

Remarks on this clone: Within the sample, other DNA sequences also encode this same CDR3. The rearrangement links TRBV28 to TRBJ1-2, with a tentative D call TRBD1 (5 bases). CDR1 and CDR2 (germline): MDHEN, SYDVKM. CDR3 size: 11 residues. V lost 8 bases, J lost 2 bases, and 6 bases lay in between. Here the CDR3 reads CASGTNYGYTF. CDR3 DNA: TGTGCCAGCGGGACCAACTATGGCTACACCTTC.

CDR3 protein: CASSEAVMRQFF. The CDR3 region has the DNA TGTGCCAGCAGTGAAGCGGTAATGAGGCAGTTCTTC. J is TRBJ2-1 and V is TRBV2, with D unclear. This CDR3 is built from 12 residues. V shed 0 bases and J shed 12 bases, with 9 bases lying between them. Germline values: CDR1 SNHLY, CDR2 FYNNEI.

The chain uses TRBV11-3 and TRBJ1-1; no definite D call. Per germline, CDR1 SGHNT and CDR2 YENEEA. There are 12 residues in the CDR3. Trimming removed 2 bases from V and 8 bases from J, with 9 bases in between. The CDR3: CASSLSRAEAFF. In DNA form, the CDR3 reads TGTGCCAGCAGCTTATCCCGGGCGGAAGCTTTCTTT.

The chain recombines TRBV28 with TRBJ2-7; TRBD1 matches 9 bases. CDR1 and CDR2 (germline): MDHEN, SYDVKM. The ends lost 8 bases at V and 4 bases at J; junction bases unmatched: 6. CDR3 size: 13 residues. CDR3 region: CASWGTGRYEQYF. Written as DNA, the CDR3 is TGTGCCAGCTGGGGGACAGGGAGGTACGAGCAGTACTTC.

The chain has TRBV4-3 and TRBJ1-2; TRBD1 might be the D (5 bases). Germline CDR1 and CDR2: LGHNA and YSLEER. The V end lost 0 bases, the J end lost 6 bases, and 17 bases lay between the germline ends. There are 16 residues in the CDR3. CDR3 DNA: TGCGCCAGCAGCCAAGAATCACGGCAGGGAGTTAATGGCTACACCTTC. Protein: CASSQESRQGVNGYTF.

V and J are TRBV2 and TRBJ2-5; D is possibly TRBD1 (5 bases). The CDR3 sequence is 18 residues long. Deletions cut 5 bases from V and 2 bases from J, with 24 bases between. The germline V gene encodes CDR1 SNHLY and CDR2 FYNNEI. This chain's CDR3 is CASSPGIGQRLSQETQYF. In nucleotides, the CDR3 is TGTGCCAGCAGTCCTGGGATAGGACAAAGGCTTTCGCAAGAGACCCAGTACTTC.

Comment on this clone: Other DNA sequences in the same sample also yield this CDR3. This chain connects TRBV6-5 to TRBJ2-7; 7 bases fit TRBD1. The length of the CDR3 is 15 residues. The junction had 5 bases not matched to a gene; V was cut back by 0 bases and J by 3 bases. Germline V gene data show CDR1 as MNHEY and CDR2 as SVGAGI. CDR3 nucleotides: TGTGCCAGCAGTTACTCCGACAGGGAAGGCTACGAGCAGTACTTC. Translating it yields CASSYSDREGYEQYF.

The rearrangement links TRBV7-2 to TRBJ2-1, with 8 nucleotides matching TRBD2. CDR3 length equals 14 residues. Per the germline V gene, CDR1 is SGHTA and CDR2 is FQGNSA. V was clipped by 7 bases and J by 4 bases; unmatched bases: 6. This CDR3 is CASTGSGGYNEQFF. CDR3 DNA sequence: TGTGCCAGCACGGGGAGCGGGGGATACAATGAGCAGTTCTTC.